Each of the 13 T cell receptor beta chains below was sequenced from the same sample in a study of cytomegalovirus exposure and HLA in healthy donors. PCR amplification relied on 60 Vbeta primers (plus 13 Jbeta primers). Generated by immunoSEQ multiplex PCR, the TCRdb table keeps only in-frame clones and is missing some. The sample carries around 200,000 clones, roughly 79% recorded once. Material for sequencing was PBMCs. The receptors derive from a man aged 30-40 years in good health and CMV-seronegative.

CDR3 nucleotides: TGTGCCAGCAGTTTCCTAGCGGAGGATCCTAGCACAGATACGCAGTATTTT. Amino acid sequence: CASSFLAEDPSTDTQYF. The V call is TRBV28, the J call TRBJ2-3; 7 bases are a match to TRBD2. V shed 3 bases, J shed 0 bases, and the junction held 9 bases outside the gene matches. The CDR3 loop spans 17 amino acids. From germline, CDR1 is MDHEN and CDR2 SYDVKM.

This chain joins TRBV5-6 and TRBJ2-5; no definite D call. Looked up from germline, CDR1 is SGHDT and CDR2 is YYEEEE. Trimming removed 2 bases from V and 5 bases from J, with 4 bases in between. CDR3 size: 11 residues. In nucleotides, the CDR3 is TGTGCCAGCAGCTTCTCTGAGACCCAGTACTTC. It yields the protein CASSFSETQYF.

This clone was counted between two and nine times. The chain links TRBV27 to TRBJ2-5, with D perhaps TRBD1 (5 bases). The J call may be in error: the DNA end matches TRBJ2-7 better. The CDR3 is 14 amino acids. Germline CDR1 is MNHEY and CDR2 is SMNVEV (reference sequence). CDR3 nucleotides: TGTGCCAGCAGTTTCAATTCGGACACTGTCGAGCAGTACTTC. Translation gives CASSFNSDTVEQYF.

The rearrangement uses TRBV27 and TRBJ2-1; D is unclear. V shed 2 bases and J shed 3 bases, with 8 bases lying between them. The CDR3 spans 14 residues. From germline, CDR1 is MNHEY and CDR2 SMNVEV (reference sequence). CDR3 DNA: TGTGCCAGCAGTTTACAACAGTTCTACAATGAGCAGTTCTTC. This sequence encodes CASSLQQFYNEQFF.

This chain joins TRBV6-5 and TRBJ1-2, with a possible D match to TRBD1 (5 bases). Germline V gene sequence: CDR1 MNHEY, CDR2 SVGAGI. V lost 7 bases to trimming and J lost 8 bases, with 14 bases between them. This CDR3 contains 12 residues. Written as DNA, the CDR3 is TGTGCCAGCACCCAGGGATTAGGAGGCTACACCTTC. This encodes CASTQGLGGYTF.

The V gene is TRBV6-1, the J gene TRBJ2-7; 7 bases agree with TRBD1. CDR1 and CDR2 from the germline V gene are MNHNS and SASEGT. Unmatched junction bases numbered 7, after V lost 4 bases and J lost 1 base. The CDR3 has 15 amino acids. The CDR3 protein is CASSADRTGSYEQYF. The CDR3 region has the DNA TGTGCCAGCAGTGCCGACAGGACAGGTTCCTACGAGCAGTACTTC.

The chain recombines TRBV6-5 with TRBJ2-7, with 15 bases identical to TRBD2. CDR3 size: 15 residues. After removal of 5 bases from V and 7 bases from J, the junction contained 6 bases not matched to a gene. Germline assignment: CDR1 MNHEY and CDR2 SVGAGI. As DNA, the CDR3 is TGTGCCAGCAGTCAAGGGACTAGCGGGAGGAATGAGCAGTACTTC. Encoded protein: CASSQGTSGRNEQYF.

J is TRBJ2-3 and V is TRBV7-3; no reliable D call. The CDR3 consists of 15 residues. Per the germline V gene, CDR1 is SGHTA and CDR2 is FQGTGA. The V gene lost 5 bases and the J gene lost 5 bases, with 17 bases spanning the gap. CDR3 coding DNA: TGTGCCAGCAGCGTCTTGAGCACCCCGAGAGATACGCAGTATTTT. Its translation is CASSVLSTPRDTQYF.

J is TRBJ1-5 and V is TRBV4-2; D is perhaps TRBD1 (5 bases). Germline V gene lookup returns CDR1 LGHNA and CDR2 YNFKEQ. Deletions cut 4 bases from V and 5 bases from J, with 12 bases between. This CDR3 is built from 14 residues. The CDR3 DNA reads TGTGCCAGCAGCCCGGGGGAGTGGGATCAGCCCCAGCATTTT. Translating it yields CASSPGEWDQPQHF.

The genes are TRBV5-8 and TRBJ1-1; D is perhaps TRBD1 (5 bases). From germline, CDR1 is SGHTS and CDR2 YDEGEE. This CDR3 comprises 16 residues. Deletions cut 3 bases from V and 1 base from J, with 16 bases between. This chain's CDR3 is CASSSQYPGQNTEAFF. In nucleotides, the CDR3 is TGTGCCAGCAGCTCGCAATACCCAGGACAGAACACTGAAGCTTTCTTT.

The J gene is TRBJ2-5, the V gene TRBV2; possible D gene TRBD2, 6 bases. Germline V lookup: CDR1 SNHLY, CDR2 FYNNEI. The germline V and J ends were trimmed by 8 bases and 11 bases, with 15 bases remaining between them. CDR3 length: 11 amino acids. The chain's CDR3 is CASLQGGVQYF. Written as DNA, the CDR3 is TGTGCCAGCCTCCAGGGAGGAGTGCAGTACTTC.

This chain links TRBV2 with TRBJ2-2; 11 bases fit TRBD2. V was clipped by 5 bases and J by 5 bases; unmatched bases: 7. CDR1 SNHLY and CDR2 FYNNEI come from the germline V gene. The CDR3 runs to 16 residues. This chain's CDR3 is CASSLLAGVGTGELFF. The CDR3 coding sequence is TGTGCCAGCAGTTTACTAGCGGGAGTTGGTACCGGGGAGCTGTTTTTT.

The V and J genes are TRBV4-1 and TRBJ2-3; 9 positions agree with TRBD2. V lost 4 bases, J lost 6 bases, and 8 bases stayed unmatched. Germline V gene sequence: CDR1 MGHRA, CDR2 YSYEKL. The CDR3 contains 15 residues. The CDR3 DNA sequence: TGCGCCAGCAGCCGAGATAGCGGGAGTGGGGATACGCAGTATTTT. It codes for CASSRDSGSGDTQYF.